Presented here are 24 T cell receptor beta chains from one specimen sequenced in a study of blood T cell repertoires in COVID-19. Method: immunoSEQ multiplex PCR; TCRdb's copy keeps in-frame clones and lacks some. The table shows about 140,000 clones, with 65% to 90% occurring only once. The material sequenced was peripheral blood. The receptors derive from a man between 50 and 59 years old with acute or convalescent COVID-19.

This chain connects TRBV28 to TRBJ1-5; 7 bases are a match to TRBD1. J lost 5 bases, V lost 10 bases, and 5 bases had no gene match. Germline V lookup: CDR1 MDHEN, CDR2 SYDVKM. This CDR3 contains 12 residues. CDR3 sequence (DNA): TGTGCCATCGGGACAGTTGATCAGCCCCAGCATTTT. Encoded protein: CAIGTVDQPQHF.

The chain has TRBV3-1 (or the pseudogene TRBV3-2) and TRBJ2-1; TRBD1 agrees at 9 bases. This CDR3 is 14 amino acids long. In germline, CDR1 is LGHDT, CDR2 YNNKEL (reference sequence). V lost 2 bases to trimming and J lost 7 bases; unmatched junction nucleotides: 3. As DNA, the CDR3 is TGTGCCAGCAGCCAATGGGGGACAGGGAATGAGCAGTTCTTC. Translating gives CASSQWGTGNEQFF.

This sequence joins TRBV18 and TRBJ2-7; D unclear. The V end was cut by 5 bases, the J end by 5 bases, with 16 bases between. This CDR3 has 14 amino acids. The germline CDR1 and CDR2 sequences are KGHSH and LQKENI. In DNA, the CDR3 is TGTGCCAGCTCAACAACACGAATGGCCCACGAGCAGTACTTC. It encodes CASSTTRMAHEQYF.

This clone was counted between two and nine times. The chain is built from TRBV29-1 and TRBJ2-7; a weak D match, TRBD2 (7 bases). This CDR3 is built from 15 residues. Trimming stripped 6 bases from V and 2 bases from J, with 20 bases between. Germline V lookup: CDR1 SQVTM, CDR2 ANQGSEA. The CDR3 here is CSVGGGRGPTYEQYF. The CDR3 DNA reads TGCAGCGTCGGGGGCGGGCGGGGGCCCACCTACGAGCAGTACTTC.

The chain combines TRBV5-1 with TRBJ2-2, with TRBD1 as a possible D gene (5 bases). The V gene lost 2 bases and the J gene lost 7 bases, with 12 bases spanning the gap. Germline V gene data show CDR1 as SGHRS and CDR2 as YFSETQ. This CDR3 comprises 14 residues. The CDR3 is CASSFGRAVGELFF. The CDR3, as DNA: TGCGCCAGCAGCTTTGGCAGGGCGGTCGGGGAGCTGTTTTTT.

The chain employs TRBV7-9 and TRBJ1-5; TRBD1 might be the D (6 bases). This CDR3 has 15 residues. V was cut by 1 base and J by 0 bases, with 7 bases left in between. Germline CDR1 and CDR2: SEHNR and FQNEAQ (reference sequence). The CDR3 DNA follows: TGTGCCAGCAGCTTAGGGACAGTTAGCAATCAGCCCCAGCATTTT. Translated, it gives CASSLGTVSNQPQHF.

The CDR3 is CASSLQPGGTEAFF. For the CDR3, the DNA is TGTGCCAGCAGCTTGCAACCAGGGGGGACTGAAGCTTTCTTT. The chain uses TRBV5-6 and TRBJ1-1; 7 positions match TRBD1. There are 14 residues in the CDR3. CDR1 and CDR2 from the germline V gene are SGHDT and YYEEEE. J gave up 5 bases and V 1 base, and 5 bases lay outside the gene matches.

V is TRBV11-2 and J is TRBJ2-5, with a weak D call TRBD2 (7 bases). Germline CDR1 is SGHAT and CDR2 is FQNNGV. The CDR3 length is 15 residues. Between the trimmed V and J ends, which lost 6 bases and 5 bases, there was a span of 19 bases. The CDR3 spells CASSPQRGGMETQYF. For the CDR3, the DNA is TGTGCCAGCAGTCCCCAGAGGGGGGGGATGGAGACCCAGTACTTC.

This chain links TRBV29-1 with TRBJ2-7; 7 bases fit TRBD1. V was clipped by 7 bases and J by 3 bases; unmatched bases: 6. Germline CDR1 reads SQVTM; CDR2 reads ANQGSEA. The CDR3 sequence is 12 residues long. Here the CDR3 DNA reads TGCAGCGGGACAGGACAAGACTACGAGCAGTACTTC. The encoded protein is CSGTGQDYEQYF.

V usage is TRBV28 and J usage is TRBJ2-7, with D maybe TRBD1 (6 bases). The CDR3 spans 14 residues. Germline V CDR1 and CDR2: MDHEN, SYDVKM. Trimming removed 3 bases at V and 0 bases at J, with 9 bases between. The CDR3 DNA sequence: TGTGCCAGCAGTTTGACAGGCGACTCCTACGAGCAGTACTTC. It specifies CASSLTGDSYEQYF.

DNA of the CDR3: TGTGCCAGCAGCCCCACGGGGTCCTACAATGAGCAGTTCTTC. It translates to CASSPTGSYNEQFF. The chain couples TRBV7-3 to TRBJ2-1, with D possibly matching TRBD2 (5 bases). Looked up from germline, CDR1 is SGHTA and CDR2 is FQGTGA. Trimming took off 5 bases at V and 1 base at J, with 9 bases between the two ends. This CDR3 spans 14 amino acids.

The V gene is TRBV5-1, the J gene TRBJ2-7; 7 bases map to TRBD1. The CDR3 extends over 15 amino acids. The germline V gene encodes CDR1 SGHRS and CDR2 YFSETQ. V was pared by 4 bases and J by 4 bases, with 11 bases of the junction left unmatched. The CDR3 spells CASSPGGQSIYEQYF. For the CDR3, the DNA is TGCGCCAGCAGCCCTGGGGGACAGAGCATATACGAGCAGTACTTC.

Only a few counts were recorded for this clone. The rearrangement links TRBV14 to TRBJ2-4, with 9 positions matching TRBD1. Per germline, CDR1 SGHDN and CDR2 FVKESK. Losses at the gene ends were 5 bases for V and 8 bases for J; bases not matched to a gene: 10. The CDR3 is 15 residues long. CDR3 region: CASSETGGLGDIQYF. CDR3 DNA sequence: TGTGCCAGCAGCGAAACAGGGGGCTTAGGAGACATTCAGTACTTC.

This chain joins TRBV11-1 and TRBJ2-7, with TRBD1 identical over 9 bases. CDR3 length equals 14 residues. Germline-derived CDR1 and CDR2 are SGHAT and FQDESV (reference sequence). J was trimmed by 2 bases and V by 5 bases; bases with no gene match: 4. Written as DNA, the CDR3 is TGTGCCAGCAGCATCGGGACAGGGCCCTACGAGCAGTACTTC. This translates into CASSIGTGPYEQYF.

This clone was seen more than once but under ten times. The chain recombines TRBV20-1 with TRBJ2-7, with D unresolved. V dropped 6 bases and J dropped 3 bases, with 9 bases sitting between them. Germline CDR1 is DFQATT and CDR2 is SNEGSKA (reference sequence). This CDR3 has 11 residues. This CDR3 is CSARNSYEQYF. The CDR3 coding sequence is TGCAGTGCCCGCAACAGCTACGAGCAGTACTTC.

Here the CDR3 reads CASSPIHSNQPQHF. The CDR3 DNA is TGTGCCAGCAGCCCAATACATAGCAATCAGCCCCAGCATTTT. The rearrangement joins TRBV3-1 (or the pseudogene TRBV3-2) to TRBJ1-5; D remains unclear. The CDR3 covers 14 residues. Trimming pared 4 bases from V and 0 bases from J, leaving 7 bases between. Germline V gene sequence: CDR1 LGHDT, CDR2 YNNKEL (reference sequence).

The V and J genes are TRBV14 and TRBJ2-6; 10 nucleotides agree with TRBD2. The CDR3 is 15 amino acids. CDR1 is SGHDN, CDR2 FVKESK, per germline. V gave up 5 bases and J gave up 13 bases; unmatched junction bases: 11. The CDR3 protein is CASSTRLAGPLVLTF. CDR3 nucleotides: TGTGCCAGCAGCACCCGACTAGCGGGTCCCTTGGTCCTGACTTTC. Combining the CDR3 with reference TRBV14 and TRBJ2-6 gives the whole variable domain EAGVTQFPSHSVIEKGQTVTLRCDPISGHDNLYWYRRVMGKEIKFLLHFVKESKQDESGMPNNRFLAERTGGTYSTLKVQPAELEDSGVYFCASSTRLAGPLVLTFGAGSRLTVL.

This clone has only a few counts. The chain joins TRBV7-8 to TRBJ2-2, with D perhaps TRBD2 (6 bases). Trimming stripped 3 bases from V and 6 bases from J, with 11 bases between. The CDR3 consists of 14 residues. Germline values: CDR1 SGHVS, CDR2 FQNEAQ. The CDR3 reads CASSFQTGAGELFF. DNA of the CDR3: TGTGCCAGCAGCTTCCAAACGGGGGCCGGGGAGCTGTTTTTT.

J is TRBJ2-2 and V is TRBV18, with 7 bases identical to TRBD1. Germline values: CDR1 KGHSH, CDR2 LQKENI. The CDR3 is made up of 15 amino acids. Germline trimming cut 3 bases from V and 1 base from J; bases unmatched to any gene: 2. The CDR3 bases are TGTGCCAGCTCACCCTGGACAGGGAACACCGGGGAGCTGTTTTTT. As protein: CASSPWTGNTGELFF.

The rearrangement joins TRBV27 to TRBJ1-1, with D perhaps matching TRBD1 (6 bases). In germline, CDR1 is MNHEY, CDR2 SMNVEV (reference sequence). The V and J ends lost 5 bases and 6 bases respectively, with 7 bases between them. The CDR3 extends over 11 amino acids. CDR3 amino acids: CASSAGAEAFF. The CDR3 DNA is TGTGCCAGCAGTGCAGGGGCTGAAGCTTTCTTT.

V and J are TRBV4-1 and TRBJ1-1; perhaps TRBD1 as D (6 bases). The CDR3 has 15 residues. Per germline, CDR1 MGHRA and CDR2 YSYEKL. V lost 0 bases and J lost 6, with 14 bases in between. CDR3 bases: TGCGCCAGCAGCCAAGAGCGGGGGGGCGTCCCTGAAGCTTTCTTT. The encoded protein is CASSQERGGVPEAFF.

In this sample, this clone turned up once. This chain connects TRBV7-6 to TRBJ1-5, with a possible D match to TRBD1 (5 bases). In germline, CDR1 is SGHVS, CDR2 FNYEAQ. V lost 0 bases to trimming and J lost 5 bases, with 11 bases between them. The CDR3 consists of 15 residues. The CDR3 DNA reads as TGTGCCAGCAGCTTAGCCCAGGGAAGCTATCAGCCCCAGCATTTT. Translated: CASSLAQGSYQPQHF.

The sample holds a few counts of this clone. This chain uses TRBV27 with TRBJ2-1, with 10 bases matching TRBD1. J gave up 8 bases and V 7 bases, and 8 bases lay outside the gene matches. The CDR3 consists of 14 residues. Germline V lookup: CDR1 MNHEY, CDR2 SMNVEV (reference sequence). The CDR3 loop reads CASKRGQGGYEQFF. The CDR3 DNA is TGTGCCAGCAAACGAGGACAGGGGGGCTATGAGCAGTTCTTC.

The rearrangement links TRBV6-1 to TRBJ1-1, with 7 bases that match TRBD1. V lost 3 bases and J lost 6; bases outside the gene matches: 4. This CDR3 region has 13 residues. Germline loops: CDR1 MNHNS, CDR2 SASEGT. Here the CDR3 DNA reads TGTGCCAGCAGTGAGACAGGGAGGTCTGAAGCTTTCTTT. It translates to CASSETGRSEAFF.